These T cell receptor beta chains were read from a single sample in a study of T-cell reconstitution after alpha-beta-depleted transplantation in children. TCRdb independently ran MiXCR on the PCR reads; one entry per CDR3 protein. This sample has roughly 610,000 distinct CDR3 sequences; about 10% occur once, and the top ten carry 4% to 5%. The sequenced sample was PBMCs from the stem cell graft donor, obtained from the stem cell graft. These receptors all stem from a human donor who donated a stem cell graft to a child with acute myeloid leukemia. CDR3s include the opening cysteine and the closing phenylalanine or tryptophan. A D gene is named only where the DNA matches it firmly. The size field is filled for only some rows; it gives once, few, many or a size class.

v_gene: TRBV6-5; d_gene: TRBD1; j_gene: TRBJ1-1; abundance: NA; CDR3nt: TGTGCCAGCAGTTACCCCGGGGACAGGGGGCTTTTGTTGGGCACTGAAGCTTTCTTT; CDR3aa: CASSYPGDRGLLLGTEAFF
v_gene: TRBV18; d_gene: NA; j_gene: TRBJ2-3; abundance: many; CDR3nt: TGTGCCAGCTCACCAAAGATAAGCACAGATACGCAGTATTTT; CDR3aa: CASSPKISTDTQYF
v_gene: TRBV3-1; d_gene: NA; j_gene: TRBJ1-2; abundance: few; CDR3nt: TGTGCCAGCAGCCAAAGATATGCAGACTATGGCTACACCTTC; CDR3aa: CASSQRYADYGYTF
v_gene: TRBV7-2; d_gene: TRBD1; j_gene: TRBJ2-7; abundance: few; CDR3nt: TGTGCCAGCAGAGTTAATGCTGGACAGGGAGGCATCGAGCAGTACTTC; CDR3aa: CASRVNAGQGGIEQYF
v_gene: TRBV29-1; d_gene: NA; j_gene: TRBJ2-1; abundance: few; CDR3nt: TGCAGCGTTGAAGGGACTAGCAGGGGGAATGAGCAGTTCTTC; CDR3aa: CSVEGTSRGNEQFF
v_gene: TRBV5-1; d_gene: TRBD1; j_gene: TRBJ1-4; abundance: many; CDR3nt: TGCGCCAGCAGCTTGGAACCGGGACAGGACCTCTTCAGCCTGTTTTTT; CDR3aa: CASSLEPGQDLFSLFF
v_gene: TRBV15; d_gene: TRBD1; j_gene: TRBJ2-1; abundance: few; CDR3nt: TGTGCCACCAGCAGAGTTGGGGCAGGGGGCTCTTACAATGAGCAGTTCTTC; CDR3aa: CATSRVGAGGSYNEQFF
v_gene: TRBV12-3/TRBV12-4; d_gene: NA; j_gene: TRBJ2-1; abundance: many; CDR3nt: TGTGCCAGCATTTCGGGGCCCGGAGGGCGGGAGTTCTTC; CDR3aa: CASISGPGGREFF
v_gene: TRBV20-1; d_gene: TRBD1; j_gene: TRBJ2-7; abundance: many; CDR3nt: TGCAGTGCTAGCCCCGGACAGGGGAGCTACGAGCAGTACTTC; CDR3aa: CSASPGQGSYEQYF
v_gene: TRBV5-6; d_gene: NA; j_gene: TRBJ2-1; abundance: NA; CDR3nt: TGTGCCAGCAGTTCGTGGGACTTCTACAATGAGCAGTTCTTC; CDR3aa: CASSSWDFYNEQFF
v_gene: TRBV20-1; d_gene: NA; j_gene: TRBJ1-4; abundance: few; CDR3nt: TGCAGCTATGCCGGAGGGGAAAAACTGTTTTTT; CDR3aa: CSYAGGEKLFF
v_gene: TRBV9; d_gene: NA; j_gene: TRBJ2-1; abundance: many; CDR3nt: TGTGCCAGCAGCGGGCAGTTCTTC; CDR3aa: CASSGQFF
v_gene: TRBV28; d_gene: NA; j_gene: TRBJ2-7; abundance: few; CDR3nt: TGTGCCAGCAGTTTAGGGGCGGGCCCCTACGAGCAGTACTTC; CDR3aa: CASSLGAGPYEQYF
v_gene: TRBV30; d_gene: NA; j_gene: TRBJ1-1; abundance: NA; CDR3nt: TGTGCCTGGAGTGCGACAGAGAACACTGAAGCTTTCTTT; CDR3aa: CAWSATENTEAFF
v_gene: TRBV5-1; d_gene: NA; j_gene: TRBJ2-5; abundance: many; CDR3nt: TGCGCCAGCAGCGCGAGCGTAACGGAGACCCAGTACTTC; CDR3aa: CASSASVTETQYF
v_gene: TRBV4-3; d_gene: TRBD2; j_gene: TRBJ2-7; abundance: once; CDR3nt: TGCGCCAGCAGCCAAGATCTTGGCGGGAGAAACGAGCTGTACTTC; CDR3aa: CASSQDLGGRNELYF
v_gene: TRBV7-9; d_gene: NA; j_gene: TRBJ1-1; abundance: NA; CDR3nt: TGTGCCAGCAGCAGTCCGAGGGGGGGGATATACACTGAAGCTTTCTTT; CDR3aa: CASSSPRGGIYTEAFF
v_gene: TRBV3-1; d_gene: NA; j_gene: TRBJ1-2; abundance: few; CDR3nt: TGTGCCAGCAGCCAAGAAAGGACAGCCTATGGCTACACCTTC; CDR3aa: CASSQERTAYGYTF
v_gene: TRBV7-8; d_gene: TRBD2; j_gene: TRBJ2-5; abundance: NA; CDR3nt: TGTGCCAGCAGCTTAGTTGCGGGAGGGGCCCAGTACTTC; CDR3aa: CASSLVAGGAQYF
v_gene: TRBV29-1; d_gene: NA; j_gene: TRBJ1-2; abundance: NA; CDR3nt: TGCAGCGTTGGAGAGGCAGGGAGCTATGGCTACACCTTC; CDR3aa: CSVGEAGSYGYTF
v_gene: TRBV6-5; d_gene: TRBD2; j_gene: TRBJ2-1; abundance: many; CDR3nt: TGTGCCAGCAGTTACTCGGGACTAGCGGAGGCGAATGAGCAGTTCTTC; CDR3aa: CASSYSGLAEANEQFF
v_gene: TRBV18; d_gene: NA; j_gene: TRBJ2-6; abundance: NA; CDR3nt: TGTGCCAGCTCACCACTCCCAGAGGGCTCCGGGGCCAACGTCCTGACTTTC; CDR3aa: CASSPLPEGSGANVLTF
v_gene: TRBV6-6; d_gene: NA; j_gene: TRBJ2-5; abundance: few; CDR3nt: TGTGCCAGTTTAAGGGAGGTGGGGGAGACCCAGTACTTC; CDR3aa: CASLREVGETQYF
v_gene: TRBV29-1; d_gene: TRBD1; j_gene: TRBJ2-7; abundance: few; CDR3nt: TGCAGCGTTGATTCTACCAGGGGGGAGCAGTACTTC; CDR3aa: CSVDSTRGEQYF
v_gene: TRBV12-3/TRBV12-4; d_gene: NA; j_gene: TRBJ2-7; abundance: many; CDR3nt: TGTGCCAGCAGTTTCAGGACCAGCGGCTACGAGCAGTACTTC; CDR3aa: CASSFRTSGYEQYF
v_gene: TRBV5-1; d_gene: TRBD2; j_gene: TRBJ2-1; abundance: NA; CDR3nt: TGCGCCAGCAGCTTGGCCCCTAGCGGGAAGAACAATGAGCAGTTCTTC; CDR3aa: CASSLAPSGKNNEQFF
v_gene: TRBV6-5; d_gene: NA; j_gene: TRBJ2-2; abundance: many; CDR3nt: TGTGCCAGCAGAAAGGATGGGGAGCTGTTTTTT; CDR3aa: CASRKDGELFF
v_gene: TRBV20-1; d_gene: TRBD1; j_gene: TRBJ1-5; abundance: few; CDR3nt: TGCAGTGCTTATACCGGGACAGGTTTCAATCAGCCCCAGCATTTT; CDR3aa: CSAYTGTGFNQPQHF
v_gene: TRBV15; d_gene: NA; j_gene: TRBJ1-4; abundance: many; CDR3nt: TGTGCCACCAGCAGGGCGGGGGATGGAGAAAAACTGTTTTTT; CDR3aa: CATSRAGDGEKLFF
v_gene: TRBV12-3/TRBV12-4; d_gene: TRBD1; j_gene: TRBJ2-7; abundance: few; CDR3nt: TGTGCCAGCAGTCCCGCGACAGGGGCCGAGCAGTACTTC; CDR3aa: CASSPATGAEQYF
v_gene: TRBV6-1; d_gene: NA; j_gene: TRBJ1-6; abundance: NA; CDR3nt: TGTGCCAGCAGCACCGGGTCCCTGGACCGATCACCCCTCCACTTT; CDR3aa: CASSTGSLDRSPLHF
v_gene: TRBV9; d_gene: TRBD2; j_gene: TRBJ2-1; abundance: few; CDR3nt: TGTGCCAGCAGCCGCGGGACTAGCGGGGGGAGCTCCTACAATGAGCAGTTCTTC; CDR3aa: CASSRGTSGGSSYNEQFF
v_gene: TRBV30; d_gene: NA; j_gene: TRBJ2-3; abundance: NA; CDR3nt: TGTGCCTGGAGTCGGGGTAGCACAGATACGCAGTATTTT; CDR3aa: CAWSRGSTDTQYF
v_gene: TRBV20-1; d_gene: TRBD2; j_gene: TRBJ2-7; abundance: NA; CDR3nt: TGCAGTGCCCAACGGAGCGGGAGCATTTACGAGCAGTACTTC; CDR3aa: CSAQRSGSIYEQYF
v_gene: TRBV2; d_gene: TRBD2; j_gene: TRBJ2-5; abundance: few; CDR3nt: TGTGCCAGCAGTGCCCAACTAGCGGAAGAGACCCAGTACTTC; CDR3aa: CASSAQLAEETQYF
v_gene: TRBV28; d_gene: NA; j_gene: TRBJ2-1; abundance: many; CDR3nt: TGTGCCAGCAGTCTCCTCCGGGTACCGCACAATGAGCAGTTCTTC; CDR3aa: CASSLLRVPHNEQFF
v_gene: TRBV28; d_gene: NA; j_gene: TRBJ2-7; abundance: NA; CDR3nt: TGTGCCAGCAATCGTCTGACAGTTGGGTTCTACGAGCAGTACTTC; CDR3aa: CASNRLTVGFYEQYF